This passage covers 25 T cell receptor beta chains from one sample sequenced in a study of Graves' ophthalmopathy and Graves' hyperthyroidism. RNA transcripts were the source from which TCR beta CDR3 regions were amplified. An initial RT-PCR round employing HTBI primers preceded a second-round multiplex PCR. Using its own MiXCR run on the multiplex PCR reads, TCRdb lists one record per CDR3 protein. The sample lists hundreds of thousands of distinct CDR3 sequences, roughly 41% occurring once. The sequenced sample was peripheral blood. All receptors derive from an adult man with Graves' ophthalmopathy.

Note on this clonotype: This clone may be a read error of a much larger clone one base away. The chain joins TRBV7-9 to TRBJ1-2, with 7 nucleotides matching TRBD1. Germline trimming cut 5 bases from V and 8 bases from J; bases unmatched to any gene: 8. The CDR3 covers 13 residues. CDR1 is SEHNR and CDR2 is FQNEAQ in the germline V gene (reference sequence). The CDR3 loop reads CASSLEGDSGYTF. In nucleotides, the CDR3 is TGTGCCAGCAGCCTGGAAGGGGACAGCGGCTACACCTTC.

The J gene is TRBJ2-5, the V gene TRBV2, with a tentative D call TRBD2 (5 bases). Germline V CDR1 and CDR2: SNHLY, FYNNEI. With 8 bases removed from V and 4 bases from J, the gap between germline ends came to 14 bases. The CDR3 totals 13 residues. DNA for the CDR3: TGTGCCAGCGTTGATTCACGGGGAGAGACCCAGTACTTC. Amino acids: CASVDSRGETQYF.

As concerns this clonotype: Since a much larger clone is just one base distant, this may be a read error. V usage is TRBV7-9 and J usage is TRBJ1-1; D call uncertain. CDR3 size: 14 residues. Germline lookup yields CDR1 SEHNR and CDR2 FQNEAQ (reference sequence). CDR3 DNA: TGTGTCAGCAGCTTCCCAGCCCCTTCCACTGAAGCTTTCTTT. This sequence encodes CVSSFPAPSTEAFF.

This CDR3 is CASSFAGAGYTF. The CDR3 DNA reads TGTGCCAGCAGCTTCGCAGGGGCTGGCTACACCTTC. The V and J genes are TRBV7-2 and TRBJ1-2, with a possible D match to TRBD1 (6 bases). V gave up 3 bases and J gave up 7 bases, with 9 bases separating them. The CDR3 covers 12 residues. Germline V gene lookup returns CDR1 SGHTA and CDR2 FQGNSA. Using reference TRBV7-2 and TRBJ1-2 for the parts outside the CDR3, the full variable domain is GAGVSQSPSNKVTEKGKDVELRCDPISGHTALYWYRQSLGQGLEFLIYFQGNSAPDKSGLPSDRFSAERTGGSVSTLTIQRTQQEDSAVYLCASSFAGAGYTFGSGTRLTVV.

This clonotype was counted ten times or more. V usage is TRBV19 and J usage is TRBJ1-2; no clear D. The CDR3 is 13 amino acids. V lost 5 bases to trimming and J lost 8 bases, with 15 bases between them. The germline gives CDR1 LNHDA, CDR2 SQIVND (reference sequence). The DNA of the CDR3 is TGTGCCAGTAGTTTCGCCATGGTGGACGGCTACACCTTC. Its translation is CASSFAMVDGYTF.

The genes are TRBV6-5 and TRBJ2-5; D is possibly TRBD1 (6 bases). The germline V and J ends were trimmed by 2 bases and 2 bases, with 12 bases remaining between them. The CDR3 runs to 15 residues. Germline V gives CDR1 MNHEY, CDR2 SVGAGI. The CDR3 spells CASSYGGGSQETQYF. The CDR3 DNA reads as TGTGCCAGCAGTTACGGGGGCGGGTCGCAAGAGACCCAGTACTTC.

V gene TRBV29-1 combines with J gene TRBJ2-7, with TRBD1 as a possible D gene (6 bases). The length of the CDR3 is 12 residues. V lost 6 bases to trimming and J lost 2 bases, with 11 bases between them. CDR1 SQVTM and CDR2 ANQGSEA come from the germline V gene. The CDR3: CSVPGQTYEQYF. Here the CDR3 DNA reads TGCAGCGTGCCGGGACAAACCTACGAGCAGTACTTC.

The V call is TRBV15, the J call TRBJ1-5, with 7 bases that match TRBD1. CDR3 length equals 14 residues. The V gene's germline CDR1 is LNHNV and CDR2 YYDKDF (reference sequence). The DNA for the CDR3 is TGTGCTAGGCAGACAGGGTGGGGCAATCAGCCCCAGCATTTT. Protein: CARQTGWGNQPQHF.

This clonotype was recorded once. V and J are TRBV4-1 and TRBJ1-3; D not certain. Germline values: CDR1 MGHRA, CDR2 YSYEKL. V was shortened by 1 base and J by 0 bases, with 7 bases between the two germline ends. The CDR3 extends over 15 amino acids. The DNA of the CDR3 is TGCGCCAGCAGCCAAGCACTAGTCTCTGGAAACACCATATATTTT. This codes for CASSQALVSGNTIYF.

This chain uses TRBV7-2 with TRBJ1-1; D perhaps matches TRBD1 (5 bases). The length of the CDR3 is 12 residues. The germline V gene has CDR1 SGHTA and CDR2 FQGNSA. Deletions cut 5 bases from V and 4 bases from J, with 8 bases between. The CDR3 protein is CASSHRSTEAFF. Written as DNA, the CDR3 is TGTGCCAGCAGCCACAGGAGCACTGAAGCTTTCTTT. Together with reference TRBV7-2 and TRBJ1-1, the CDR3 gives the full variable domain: GAGVSQSPSNKVTEKGKDVELRCDPISGHTALYWYRQSLGQGLEFLIYFQGNSAPDKSGLPSDRFSAERTGGSVSTLTIQRTQQEDSAVYLCASSHRSTEAFFGQGTRLTVV.

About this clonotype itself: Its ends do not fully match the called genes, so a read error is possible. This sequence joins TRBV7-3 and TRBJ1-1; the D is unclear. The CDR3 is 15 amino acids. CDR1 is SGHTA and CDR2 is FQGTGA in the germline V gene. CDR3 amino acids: CANSLSPVGDTEAFF. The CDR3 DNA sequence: TGTGCCAACAGCTTATCACCGGTTGGCGACACTGAAGCTTTCTTT.

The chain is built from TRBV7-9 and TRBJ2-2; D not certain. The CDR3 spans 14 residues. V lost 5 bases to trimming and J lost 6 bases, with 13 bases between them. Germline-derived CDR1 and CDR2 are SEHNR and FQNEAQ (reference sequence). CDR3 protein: CASSNKIPPGELFF. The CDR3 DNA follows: TGTGCCAGCAGCAACAAGATCCCCCCCGGGGAGCTGTTTTTT.

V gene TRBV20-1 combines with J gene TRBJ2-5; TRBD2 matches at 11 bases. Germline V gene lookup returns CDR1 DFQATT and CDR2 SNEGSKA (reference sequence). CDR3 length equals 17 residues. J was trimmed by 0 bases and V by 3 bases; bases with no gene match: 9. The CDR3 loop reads CSASYPGLADYQETQYF. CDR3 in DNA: TGCAGTGCTAGCTATCCGGGACTAGCGGATTACCAAGAGACCCAGTACTTC.

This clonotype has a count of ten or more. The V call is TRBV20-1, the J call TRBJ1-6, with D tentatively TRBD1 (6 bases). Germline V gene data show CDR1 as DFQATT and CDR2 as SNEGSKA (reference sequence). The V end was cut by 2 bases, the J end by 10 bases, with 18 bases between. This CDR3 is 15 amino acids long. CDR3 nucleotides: TGCAGTGCTAGACCCACGACAGGAGGAAGATCACCCCTCCACTTT. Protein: CSARPTTGGRSPLHF.

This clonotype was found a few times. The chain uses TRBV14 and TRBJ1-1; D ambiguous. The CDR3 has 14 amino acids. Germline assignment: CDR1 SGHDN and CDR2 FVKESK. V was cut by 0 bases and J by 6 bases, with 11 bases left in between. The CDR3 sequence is CASSQDMSRPEAFF. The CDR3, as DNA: TGTGCCAGCAGCCAAGATATGTCCAGGCCTGAAGCTTTCTTT.

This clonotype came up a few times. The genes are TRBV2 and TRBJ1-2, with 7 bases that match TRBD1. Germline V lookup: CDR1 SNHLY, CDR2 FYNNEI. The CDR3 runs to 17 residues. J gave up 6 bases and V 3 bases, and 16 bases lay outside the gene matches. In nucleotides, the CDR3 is TGTGCCAGCAGTGAGCACCCCGGGACAGTCTCGAGGGATGGCTACACCTTC. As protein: CASSEHPGTVSRDGYTF.

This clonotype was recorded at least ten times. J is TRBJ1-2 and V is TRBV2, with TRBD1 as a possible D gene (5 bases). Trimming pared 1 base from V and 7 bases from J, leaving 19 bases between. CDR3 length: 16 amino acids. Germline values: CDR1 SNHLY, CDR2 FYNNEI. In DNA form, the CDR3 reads TGTGCCAGCAGTGAAGGGGGTGACAGCTACGGGGCTGGCTACACCTTC. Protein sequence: CASSEGGDSYGAGYTF.

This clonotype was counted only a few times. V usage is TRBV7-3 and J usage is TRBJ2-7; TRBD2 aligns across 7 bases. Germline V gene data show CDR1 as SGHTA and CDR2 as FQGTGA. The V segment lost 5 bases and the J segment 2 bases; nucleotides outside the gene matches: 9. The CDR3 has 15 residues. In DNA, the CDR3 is TGTGCCAGCAGCCCCAGGGACTACCAGACCTACGAGCAGTACTTC. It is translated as CASSPRDYQTYEQYF.

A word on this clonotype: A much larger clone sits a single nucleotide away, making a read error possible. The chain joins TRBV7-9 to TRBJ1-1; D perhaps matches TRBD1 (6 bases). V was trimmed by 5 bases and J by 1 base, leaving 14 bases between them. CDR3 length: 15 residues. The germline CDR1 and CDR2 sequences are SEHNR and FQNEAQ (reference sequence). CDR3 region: CASSSGIRGNTEAFF. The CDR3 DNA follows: TGTGCCAGCAGCAGTGGGATCAGGGGGAACACTGAAGCTTTCTTT.

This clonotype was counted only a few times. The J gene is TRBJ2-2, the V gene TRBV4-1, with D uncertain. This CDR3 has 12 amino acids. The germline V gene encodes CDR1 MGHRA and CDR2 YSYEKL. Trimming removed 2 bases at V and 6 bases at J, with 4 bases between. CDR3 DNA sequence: TGCGCCAGCAGCCAACGTTCCGGGGAGCTGTTTTTT. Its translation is CASSQRSGELFF.

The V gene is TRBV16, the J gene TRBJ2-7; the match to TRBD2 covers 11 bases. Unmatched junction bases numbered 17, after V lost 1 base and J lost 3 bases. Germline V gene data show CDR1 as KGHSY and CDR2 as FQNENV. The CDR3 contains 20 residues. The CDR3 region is CASSQFPGLAAEQTNYEQYF. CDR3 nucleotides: TGTGCCAGCAGCCAATTCCCGGGACTAGCGGCAGAACAAACAAACTACGAGCAGTACTTC.

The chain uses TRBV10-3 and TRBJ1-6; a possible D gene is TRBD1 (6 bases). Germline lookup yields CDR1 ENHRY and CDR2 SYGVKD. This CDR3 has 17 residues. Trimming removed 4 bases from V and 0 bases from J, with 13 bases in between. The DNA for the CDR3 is TGTGCCATCAGTGTATCAGGGGCCAGCTCCTATAATTCACCCCTCCACTTT. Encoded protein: CAISVSGASSYNSPLHF.

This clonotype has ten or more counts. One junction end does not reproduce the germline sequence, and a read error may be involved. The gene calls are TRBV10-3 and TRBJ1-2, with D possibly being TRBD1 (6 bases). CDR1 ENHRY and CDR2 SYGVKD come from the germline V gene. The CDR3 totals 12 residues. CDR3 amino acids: CASSDTGSRHTF. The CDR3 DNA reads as TGTGCCAGCAGTGACACAGGGTCTCGGCACACCTTC.

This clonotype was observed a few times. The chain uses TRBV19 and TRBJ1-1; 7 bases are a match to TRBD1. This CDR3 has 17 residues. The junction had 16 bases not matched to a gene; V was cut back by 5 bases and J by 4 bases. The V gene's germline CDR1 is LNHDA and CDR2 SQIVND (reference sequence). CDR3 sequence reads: CASSRQGGGAAGTEAFF. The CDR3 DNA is TGTGCCAGTAGTCGCCAGGGGGGTGGTGCGGCTGGCACTGAAGCTTTCTTT. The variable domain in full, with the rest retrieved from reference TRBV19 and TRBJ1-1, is DGGITQSPKYLFRKEGQNVTLSCEQNLNHDAMYWYRQDPGQGLRLIYYSQIVNDFQKGDIAEGYSVSREKKESFPLTVTSAQKNPTAFYLCASSRQGGGAAGTEAFFGQGTRLTVV.

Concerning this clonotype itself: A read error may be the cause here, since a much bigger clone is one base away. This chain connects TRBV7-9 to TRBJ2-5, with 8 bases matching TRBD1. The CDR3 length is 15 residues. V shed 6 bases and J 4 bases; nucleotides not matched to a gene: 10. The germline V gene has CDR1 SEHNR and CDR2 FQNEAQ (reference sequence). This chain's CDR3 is CASSDRQGMGETQYF. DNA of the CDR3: TGTGCCAGCAGTGACAGACAGGGGATGGGAGAGACCCAGTACTTC.